The clone carrying this T cell receptor beta chain was seen once. The data are from a study of blood T cell repertoires in COVID-19. For the study at large: COVID-19 samples collected from the United States, Italy and Spain covered acute and convalescent phases. The analysed material was cDNA or gDNA that came from T cells, B-cell-depleted T cells, or PBMCs.

With 1 base clipped from V and 0 bases from J, the junction kept 6 bases outside the gene matches. This CDR3 has 17 amino acids. Germline loops: CDR1 SGHRS, CDR2 YFSETQ. Authors' analysis steps: Quantification of nucleated cells was approximated via reference gene primer amplification. Libraries were prepared by immunoSEQ multiplex PCR; TCRdb keeps only in-frame clonotypes and omits some of them. V and J calls and clone size are copied from that table; D and trimming were computed from the DNA. The sample shows about 270,000 clones, roughly nine tenths of them seen only once. The chain uses TRBV5-1 and TRBJ1-1, with 10 bases matching TRBD1. Input material: peripheral blood. The sequence derives from a man aged 40-49 years with active or convalescent COVID-19. The CDR3 spells CASSLWGTGDMNTEAFF. CDR3 DNA: TGCGCCAGCAGCTTGTGGGGGACAGGGGATATGAACACTGAAGCTTTCTTT.